These T cell receptor beta chains were read from a single sample in a study of OX40 agonist ivuxolimab in advanced cancers. The repertoire was sequenced with immunoSEQ multiplex PCR; TCRdb's copy has only in-frame clones and lacks some. This sample has some 74,000 clones, with roughly 82% found just once. The source was CD4+ or CD8+ T cells sorted from blood, collected in a trial of the OX40 agonist ivuxolimab. The receptor source for this set is an adult with an advanced solid tumor such as melanoma, head and neck, liver or kidney cancer. The CDR3 runs from the conserved cysteine through the conserved F or W. Fields, in order: V gene, J gene, CDR3 protein.

v_gene: TRBV7-2
j_gene: TRBJ1-5
CDR3aa: CASSLFGGPNQPQHF

v_gene: TRBV29-1
j_gene: TRBJ1-2
CDR3aa: CSVEGIRGLSYGYTF

v_gene: TRBV5-1
j_gene: TRBJ2-5
CDR3aa: CASSFGPQETQYF

v_gene: TRBV25-1
j_gene: TRBJ1-2
CDR3aa: CASSFSPFGGYTF

v_gene: TRBV5-1
j_gene: TRBJ2-1
CDR3aa: CASSLQAITYNEQFF

v_gene: TRBV6-5
j_gene: TRBJ1-4
CDR3aa: CASTTTDTSEKLFF

v_gene: TRBV11-2
j_gene: TRBJ2-7
CDR3aa: CASSLVASTYEQYF

v_gene: TRBV4-1
j_gene: TRBJ2-7
CDR3aa: CASSQGLGGITNYEQYF

v_gene: TRBV28
j_gene: TRBJ1-3
CDR3aa: CASSLGGVLGNTIYF

v_gene: TRBV9
j_gene: TRBJ1-1
CDR3aa: CASSVGGWGNTEAFF

v_gene: TRBV29-1
j_gene: TRBJ2-2
CDR3aa: CSVLAASGSGELFF

v_gene: TRBV9
j_gene: TRBJ1-1
CDR3aa: CASSVSRGRQNTEAFF

v_gene: TRBV7-2
j_gene: TRBJ1-1
CDR3aa: CASSLGGRGTAEAFF

v_gene: TRBV5-8
j_gene: TRBJ2-2
CDR3aa: CASSLSKFRPSYTGELFF

v_gene: TRBV28
j_gene: TRBJ2-3
CDR3aa: CASSTSTDTQYF

v_gene: TRBV27
j_gene: TRBJ1-2
CDR3aa: CASSSTGGTGYTF

v_gene: TRBV7-2
j_gene: TRBJ2-5
CDR3aa: CASSTRGAGLETQYF

v_gene: TRBV11-3
j_gene: TRBJ2-7
CDR3aa: CASSLDGQIYEQYF

v_gene: TRBV11-2
j_gene: TRBJ2-7
CDR3aa: CASSPTGVGYEQYF

v_gene: TRBV7-6
j_gene: TRBJ2-5
CDR3aa: CASSLVEGAGEETQYF

v_gene: TRBV5-4
j_gene: TRBJ2-3
CDR3aa: CASSQRTRDTQYF

v_gene: TRBV7-2
j_gene: TRBJ1-3
CDR3aa: CASSLGQPSGNTIYF

v_gene: TRBV6-5
j_gene: TRBJ1-6
CDR3aa: CASRRTGDYNSPLHF

v_gene: TRBV29-1
j_gene: TRBJ1-1
CDR3aa: CSVSFPRTGGYTEAFF

v_gene: TRBV10-2
j_gene: TRBJ1-6
CDR3aa: CASSEAGDSPLHF

v_gene: TRBV6-5
j_gene: TRBJ1-2
CDR3aa: CASSQGGAAYGYTF

v_gene: TRBV28
j_gene: TRBJ2-7
CDR3aa: CASRSGGAPYEQYF

v_gene: TRBV28
j_gene: TRBJ2-3
CDR3aa: CASSPLGTQYF

v_gene: TRBV11-2
j_gene: TRBJ2-2
CDR3aa: CASSMDGTGELFF

v_gene: TRBV10-1
j_gene: TRBJ1-6
CDR3aa: CASSPQTGEGNSPLHF

v_gene: TRBV27
j_gene: TRBJ2-5
CDR3aa: CASRMEGLRRGQGKETQYF

v_gene: TRBV5-1
j_gene: TRBJ1-4
CDR3aa: CASSLVPGETGDEKLFF

v_gene: TRBV6-1
j_gene: TRBJ1-2
CDR3aa: CATRTGGHGYTF

v_gene: TRBV6-1
j_gene: TRBJ2-7
CDR3aa: CASNPAGGGYEQYF

v_gene: TRBV6-5
j_gene: TRBJ1-5
CDR3aa: CASSRRTGDQPQHF

v_gene: TRBV4-2
j_gene: TRBJ1-2
CDR3aa: CASSQETGLRGYTF

v_gene: TRBV11-3
j_gene: TRBJ1-2
CDR3aa: CASSSTGSYGYTF

v_gene: TRBV28
j_gene: TRBJ1-6
CDR3aa: CASSPRVDSPLHF

v_gene: TRBV4-2
j_gene: TRBJ2-5
CDR3aa: CASSQAPGLAAETQYF

v_gene: TRBV5-1
j_gene: TRBJ2-1
CDR3aa: CASSPSYNEQFF

v_gene: TRBV29-1
j_gene: TRBJ2-5
CDR3aa: CSGLDTGVQETQYF

v_gene: TRBV28
j_gene: TRBJ2-7
CDR3aa: CASNEIAGGRYEQYF

v_gene: TRBV4-2
j_gene: TRBJ1-1
CDR3aa: CASSQETHTEAFF

v_gene: TRBV28
j_gene: TRBJ1-5
CDR3aa: CASRKGDGNQPQHF

v_gene: TRBV19
j_gene: TRBJ2-5
CDR3aa: CATSAGTRKAAWQETQYF

v_gene: TRBV28
j_gene: TRBJ2-7
CDR3aa: CASSPGAGEQYF

v_gene: TRBV5-1
j_gene: TRBJ1-1
CDR3aa: CASSRTGTVEAFF

v_gene: TRBV6-6
j_gene: TRBJ1-6
CDR3aa: CASSQGDGNSPLHF

v_gene: TRBV7-2
j_gene: TRBJ2-5
CDR3aa: CASRYTGTVQETQYF

v_gene: TRBV9
j_gene: TRBJ1-1
CDR3aa: CASSPPEGRNSEAFF

v_gene: TRBV18
j_gene: TRBJ1-5
CDR3aa: CASSLDENQPQHF

v_gene: TRBV5-6
j_gene: TRBJ1-3
CDR3aa: CASFLWGAISGNTIYF